This TCR beta chain was recorded in a study of blood T cell repertoires in COVID-19. Study details: Donors in the United States, Italy and Spain gave samples during acute or convalescent COVID-19. From T cells, B-cell-depleted T cells, or PBMCs came the material, which was cDNA or gDNA.

From germline, CDR1 is SGDLS and CDR2 YYNGEE. There are 14 residues in the CDR3. With 6 bases removed from V and 0 bases from J, the gap between germline ends came to 9 bases. In the authors' workflow: Reference gene primer amplification gave nucleated cell count estimates. The method was immunoSEQ multiplex PCR; TCRdb's version includes in-frame clones alone and lacks a portion of them. V, J and clone size are taken as reported in that table, and D and trimming were inferred from the DNA itself. The repertoire holds 200,000 to 250,000 clones, with approximately 90% as singletons. The chain recombines TRBV9 with TRBJ1-4, with D possibly TRBD1 on 5 matching bases. The receptor comes from a man under 40 with COVID-19, enrolled during active disease. Sample: peripheral blood. In nucleotides, the CDR3 is TGTGCCAGCACACAGACAGCAACTAATGAAAAACTGTTTTTT. It encodes CASTQTATNEKLFF.